This T cell receptor (beta chain) was captured in a study of blood T cells in healthy people across ages. In the study overall: Per two T cells, about one barcoded beta molecule was captured through template switching. Study-level points and caveats: Diversity was higher, and naive CD4+ cells more numerous, in long-lived donors than in aged donors.

The CDR3 has 15 amino acids. The germline gives CDR1 DFQATT, CDR2 SNEGSKA (reference sequence). Trimming left V 0 bases short and J 2 bases short, with 12 bases between. A second about 7 to 11 cycle PCR used barcoded and J-beta primers. MiXCR was run by TCRdb on the 5' RACE reads, yielding one entry per CDR3 protein. This sample yields under 950,000 distinct CDR3 sequences, of which 22% are seen a single time; 22% belongs to the top ten. This clonotype was observed a handful of times. The antigen is unknown. The sequencing sample was made of blood. V and J are TRBV20-1 and TRBJ2-3; D could derive from TRBD1 or TRBD2 (5 bases each). The clonotype comes from a man aged 65 to 79 in good health. CDR3 protein: CSARDRRGATDTQYF. The CDR3 nucleotides are TGCAGTGCTAGAGATAGGAGAGGGGCCACAGATACGCAGTATTTT.